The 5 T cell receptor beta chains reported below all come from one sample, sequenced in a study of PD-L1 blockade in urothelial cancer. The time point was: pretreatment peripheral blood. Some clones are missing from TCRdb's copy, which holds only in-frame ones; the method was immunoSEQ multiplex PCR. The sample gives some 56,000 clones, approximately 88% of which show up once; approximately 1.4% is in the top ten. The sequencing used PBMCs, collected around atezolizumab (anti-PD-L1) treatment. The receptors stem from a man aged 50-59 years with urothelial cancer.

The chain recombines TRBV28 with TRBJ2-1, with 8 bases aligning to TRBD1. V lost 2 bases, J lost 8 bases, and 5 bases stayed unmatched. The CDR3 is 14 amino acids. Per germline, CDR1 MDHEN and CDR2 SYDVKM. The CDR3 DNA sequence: TGTGCCAGCAGTTTAGACAGGGGTAGCGATGAGCAGTTCTTC. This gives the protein CASSLDRGSDEQFF.

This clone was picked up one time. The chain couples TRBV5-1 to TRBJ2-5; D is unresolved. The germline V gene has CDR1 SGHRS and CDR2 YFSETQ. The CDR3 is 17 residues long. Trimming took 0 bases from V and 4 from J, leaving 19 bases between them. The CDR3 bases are TGCGCCAGCAGCTTGGTCTTTTTGGGCAGCTCGATAGAGACCCAGTACTTC. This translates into CASSLVFLGSSIETQYF. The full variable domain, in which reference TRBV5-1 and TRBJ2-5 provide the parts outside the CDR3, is KAGVTQTPRYLIKTRGQQVTLSCSPISGHRSVSWYQQTPGQGLQFLFEYFSETQRNKGNFPGRFSGRQFSNSRSEMNVSTLELGDSALYLCASSLVFLGSSIETQYFGPGTRLLVL.

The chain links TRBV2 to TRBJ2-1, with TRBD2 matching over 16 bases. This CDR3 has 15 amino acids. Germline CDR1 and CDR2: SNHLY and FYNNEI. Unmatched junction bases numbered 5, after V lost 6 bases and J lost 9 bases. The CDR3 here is CASRGLAGGGVEQFF. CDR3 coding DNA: TGTGCCAGCAGGGGACTAGCGGGAGGGGGGGTTGAGCAGTTCTTC.

This CDR3 reads CAIQGLGTGELFF. The CDR3, as DNA: TGTGCCATCCAGGGTTTGGGCACCGGGGAGCTGTTTTTT. The chain uses TRBV10-3 and TRBJ2-2, with a tentative D call TRBD1 (5 bases). Looked up from germline, CDR1 is ENHRY and CDR2 is SYGVKD. Trimming shortened V by 8 bases and J by 4 bases, and 11 bases separated the two germline ends. The CDR3 spans 13 residues.

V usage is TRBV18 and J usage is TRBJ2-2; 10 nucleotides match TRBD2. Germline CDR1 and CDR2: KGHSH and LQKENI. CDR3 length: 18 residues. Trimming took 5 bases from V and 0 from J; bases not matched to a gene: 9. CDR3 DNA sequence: TGTGCCAGCTCAGCGGACATAGCGGGAGGCCCGAACACCGGGGAGCTGTTTTTT. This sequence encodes CASSADIAGGPNTGELFF.